The 28 T cell receptor beta chains reported below all come from one sample, sequenced in a study of blood T cell repertoires in COVID-19. Sequencing was performed with immunoSEQ multiplex PCR; in TCRdb, only in-frame clones are kept and a portion is missing. The repertoire holds roughly 300,000 clones, more than 85% seen once, with more than 0.8% in the top ten. The sequenced sample consisted of PBMCs or T cells enriched from blood (not recorded which). The receptors derive from a woman aged 25-40 years who had recovered from COVID-19.

This sequence joins TRBV5-1 and TRBJ1-2; D remains unclear. V lost 0 bases, J lost 7 bases, and 16 bases lay in between. Germline values: CDR1 SGHRS, CDR2 YFSETQ. CDR3 length equals 15 residues. The CDR3: CASSLALGHRGGYTF. The CDR3 DNA is TGCGCCAGCAGCTTGGCCTTGGGCCATCGGGGTGGCTACACCTTC.

The chain couples TRBV28 to TRBJ1-5; 10 bases fit TRBD1. V was clipped by 5 bases and J by 4 bases; unmatched bases: 8. The CDR3 runs 16 residues. The germline V gene has CDR1 MDHEN and CDR2 SYDVKM. The CDR3 sequence is CASSPGQGGKNQPQHF. In DNA, the CDR3 is TGTGCCAGCAGTCCCGGACAGGGGGGAAAGAATCAGCCCCAGCATTTT.

The V call is TRBV6-1, the J call TRBJ2-7; D possibly corresponds to TRBD1 (6 bases). The V gene's germline CDR1 is MNHNS and CDR2 SASEGT. There are 15 residues in the CDR3. Between the trimmed V and J ends, which lost 2 bases and 0 bases, there was a span of 11 bases. The CDR3 DNA sequence: TGTGCCAGCAGTGAATACCCAGGGGCCTCCTACGAGCAGTACTTC. It yields the protein CASSEYPGASYEQYF.

This clone was recorded only once. This chain links TRBV4-2 with TRBJ2-7, with a possible D match to TRBD1 (7 bases). The germline V gene has CDR1 LGHNA and CDR2 YNFKEQ. Trimming left V 3 bases short and J 0 bases short, with 15 bases between. The length of the CDR3 is 16 residues. CDR3 coding DNA: TGTGCCAGCAGCCAGTCCAGGGGGGTCCCCTCCTACGAGCAGTACTTC. Translating gives CASSQSRGVPSYEQYF.

The CDR3 loop reads CASSLGGQSYGYTF. CDR3 coding DNA: TGTGCCAGCAGCTTAGGGGGACAGTCCTATGGCTACACCTTC. The rearrangement links TRBV7-2 to TRBJ1-2; 7 nucleotides match TRBD1. Germline V gene sequence: CDR1 SGHTA, CDR2 FQGNSA. The CDR3 runs to 14 residues. The V segment lost 1 base and the J segment 4 bases; nucleotides outside the gene matches: 3.

The rearrangement uses TRBV29-1 and TRBJ2-3; 10 bases agree with TRBD1. The CDR3 contains 14 residues. Germline-derived CDR1 and CDR2 are SQVTM and ANQGSEA. After removal of 4 bases from V and 3 bases from J, the junction contained 4 bases not matched to a gene. CDR3 nucleotide sequence: TGCAGCGTTGGGGGGGGACAGGGGACAGATACGCAGTATTTT. Encoded protein: CSVGGGQGTDTQYF.

The chain's CDR3 is CASSPTLGSNTEAFF. The CDR3 nucleotides read TGTGCCAGCAGCCCCACCCTAGGTTCAAACACTGAAGCTTTCTTT. The rearrangement uses TRBV7-9 and TRBJ1-1; D gene unclear. V dropped 5 bases and J dropped 2 bases, with 15 bases sitting between them. Germline CDR1 and CDR2: SEHNR and FQNEAQ (reference sequence). The CDR3 consists of 15 residues.

On this clone: Other DNA sequences in this specimen translate into the identical CDR3. The chain carries TRBV5-1 and TRBJ1-1; D call uncertain. Germline lookup yields CDR1 SGHRS and CDR2 YFSETQ. The ends were cut back, 2 bases at V and 1 base at J, with 12 bases in the middle. The CDR3 length is 15 residues. As DNA, the CDR3 is TGCGCCAGCAGCTTTTCGGGCGGAGGGAACACTGAAGCTTTCTTT. The encoded protein is CASSFSGGGNTEAFF.

This clone was seen only once. The chain combines TRBV11-2 with TRBJ2-3; a weak D match, TRBD2 (6 bases). Germline lookup yields CDR1 SGHAT and CDR2 FQNNGV. The CDR3 covers 17 residues. Trimming shortened V by 5 bases and J by 1 base, and 19 bases separated the two germline ends. This CDR3 is CASSPRRGVRGTDTQYF. The CDR3 DNA reads TGTGCCAGCAGCCCCCGGCGGGGAGTCAGGGGCACAGATACGCAGTATTTT.

The chain is built from TRBV7-6 and TRBJ2-1; a weak D match, TRBD2 (7 bases). Trimming pared 1 base from V and 5 bases from J, leaving 15 bases between. CDR3 size: 16 residues. CDR1 is SGHVS and CDR2 is FNYEAQ in the germline V gene. The CDR3 DNA sequence: TGTGCCAGCAGCTTAGGGACCACGGGGGGCCACAATGAGCAGTTCTTC. Amino acids: CASSLGTTGGHNEQFF.

Concerning this clone itself: Its ends do not fully match the called genes, so a read error is possible. The V and J genes are TRBV5-5 and TRBJ1-6; D is possibly TRBD1 (5 bases). Germline V gene sequence: CDR1 SGHKS, CDR2 YYEKEE (reference sequence). The CDR3 spans 14 residues. CDR3 DNA: TGTGCTAGCATTCGTTGGGGCAGTAATTCACCCCTCCACTTT. Protein product: CASIRWGSNSPLHF.

The chain uses TRBV10-3 and TRBJ2-3; 9 bases line up with TRBD2. The V and J ends lost 7 bases and 2 bases, in that order; junction bases with no gene match: 7. Per germline, CDR1 ENHRY and CDR2 SYGVKD. This CDR3 is 15 amino acids long. CDR3 amino acids: CAITDSGRATDTQYF. In nucleotides, the CDR3 is TGTGCCATCACTGATAGCGGGAGAGCCACAGATACGCAGTATTTT.

The rearrangement links TRBV5-1 to TRBJ1-6; 10 bases fit TRBD1. Germline CDR1 reads SGHRS; CDR2 reads YFSETQ. Trimming cost V 1 base and J 7 bases; bases outside gene matches: 11. This CDR3 has 18 residues. The CDR3 sequence is CASSLKGSTGGGNSPLHF. The CDR3 nucleotides read TGCGCCAGCAGCTTGAAAGGATCGACAGGGGGCGGCAATTCACCCCTCCACTTT. Based on the CDR3 plus reference TRBV5-1 and TRBJ1-6, the full variable domain is KAGVTQTPRYLIKTRGQQVTLSCSPISGHRSVSWYQQTPGQGLQFLFEYFSETQRNKGNFPGRFSGRQFSNSRSEMNVSTLELGDSALYLCASSLKGSTGGGNSPLHFGNGTRLTVT.

The chain links TRBV28 to TRBJ1-6; 8 bases map to TRBD1. Trimming at V came to 6 bases and at J to 7 bases, leaving 8 bases not matched to a gene. CDR1 and CDR2 (germline): MDHEN, SYDVKM. The CDR3 extends over 15 amino acids. DNA for the CDR3: TGTGCCAGCAGCTCGCCGACAGGGGAAAATTCACCCCTCCACTTT. The encoded protein is CASSSPTGENSPLHF. The variable domain in full, completed from reference TRBV28 and TRBJ1-6, reads DVKVTQSSRYLVKRTGEKVFLECVQDMDHENMFWYRQDPGLGLRLIYFSYDVKMKEKGDIPEGYSVSREKKERFSLILESASTNQTSMYLCASSSPTGENSPLHFGNGTRLTVT.

The chain couples TRBV5-4 to TRBJ2-3; no clear D. The CDR3 has 17 residues. V was cut by 4 bases and J by 0 bases, with 18 bases left in between. Germline CDR1 is SGHNT and CDR2 is YYREEE (reference sequence). The CDR3 loop is CASSPPPKLWSTDTQYF. The CDR3 DNA follows: TGTGCCAGCAGCCCCCCCCCGAAGCTTTGGAGCACAGATACGCAGTATTTT. The variable domain in full, with the rest retrieved from reference TRBV5-4 and TRBJ2-3, is ETGVTQSPTHLIKTRGQQVTLRCSSQSGHNTVSWYQQALGQGPQFIFQYYREEENGRGNFPPRFSGLQFPNYSSELNVNALELDDSALYLCASSPPPKLWSTDTQYFGPGTRLTVL.

This clone turned up a few times. The rearrangement links TRBV12-3 or TRBV12-4 to TRBJ1-2, with D possibly matching TRBD1 (6 bases). This CDR3 contains 11 residues. V lost 6 bases and J 8 bases, leaving 10 bases between the germline ends. This CDR3 is CASSRGGGYTF. The CDR3 DNA is TGTGCCAGCAGCAGGGGCGGGGGCTACACCTTC.

The rearrangement links TRBV7-9 to TRBJ2-7, with 7 bases that match TRBD1. The CDR3 has 15 amino acids. With 5 bases clipped from V and 2 bases from J, the junction kept 9 bases outside the gene matches. CDR1 and CDR2 (germline): SEHNR, FQNEAQ (reference sequence). The CDR3, as DNA: TGTGCCAGCAGCGCCGACAGGACAGGACCCTACGAGCAGTACTTC. This translates into CASSADRTGPYEQYF.

The rearrangement joins TRBV12-3 or TRBV12-4 to TRBJ2-5; D uncertain. V was trimmed by 2 bases and J by 4 bases, leaving 5 bases between them. This CDR3 has 12 amino acids. The CDR3 loop is CASSLKAETQYF. The CDR3 DNA is TGTGCCAGCAGTTTAAAAGCAGAGACCCAGTACTTC.

The chain recombines TRBV15 with TRBJ1-1; possible D gene TRBD1, 5 bases. Germline V gene lookup returns CDR1 LNHNV and CDR2 YYDKDF (reference sequence). The CDR3 contains 15 residues. Trimming pared 0 bases from V and 1 base from J, leaving 9 bases between. The CDR3 loop reads CATSREPQGNTEAFF. The CDR3 nucleotides read TGTGCCACCAGCAGAGAACCCCAGGGGAACACTGAAGCTTTCTTT.

The chain is built from TRBV20-1 and TRBJ1-6; TRBD1 matches 10 bases. CDR1 DFQATT and CDR2 SNEGSKA come from the germline V gene (reference sequence). Germline trimming cut 3 bases from V and 6 bases from J; bases unmatched to any gene: 5. CDR3 length: 15 amino acids. As DNA, the CDR3 is TGCAGTGCTAGTGCGGACAGGGGGAGTAATTCACCCCTCCACTTT. It is translated as CSASADRGSNSPLHF.

This clone was observed once. V gene TRBV5-4 combines with J gene TRBJ2-3, with 7 bases matching TRBD2. The CDR3 is 17 amino acids. Trimming at V came to 0 bases and at J to 1 base, leaving 8 bases not matched to a gene. The germline V gene encodes CDR1 SGHNT and CDR2 YYREEE (reference sequence). The DNA of the CDR3 is TGTGCCAGCAGCTTGGACCCCCTAGCGGTCCGCACAGATACGCAGTATTTT. Amino acid sequence: CASSLDPLAVRTDTQYF.

This clone was counted once. The genes are TRBV2 and TRBJ1-1; 9 bases agree with TRBD1. CDR3 length equals 15 residues. Germline trimming cut 1 base from V and 6 bases from J; bases unmatched to any gene: 6. Germline loops: CDR1 SNHLY, CDR2 FYNNEI. The DNA for the CDR3 is TGTGCCAGCAGTGAAGTCGGACAGGGGATCCCTGAAGCTTTCTTT. This translates into CASSEVGQGIPEAFF.

The chain uses TRBV10-1 and TRBJ2-3; 7 bases line up with TRBD1. The CDR3 contains 15 residues. The ends lost 5 bases at V and 2 bases at J; junction bases unmatched: 7. The germline CDR1 and CDR2 sequences are WNHNN and SYGVQD (reference sequence). The CDR3, as DNA: TGCGCCAGCAGTTCGGGACAGAGAGTCACAGATACGCAGTATTTT. It specifies CASSSGQRVTDTQYF.

The V gene is TRBV6-1, the J gene TRBJ1-1, with 8 bases that match TRBD1. The CDR3 consists of 14 residues. The V and J ends lost 3 bases and 4 bases, in that order; junction bases with no gene match: 4. The germline V gene encodes CDR1 MNHNS and CDR2 SASEGT. Here the CDR3 DNA reads TGTGCCAGCAGTGATTGGGACAGGTCCACTGAAGCTTTCTTT. Amino acid sequence: CASSDWDRSTEAFF.

The chain joins TRBV3-1 (or the pseudogene TRBV3-2) to TRBJ1-1; weak D call: TRBD1 (6 bases). CDR3 length: 14 residues. V lost 1 base, J lost 4 bases, and 10 bases lay in between. CDR1 LGHDT and CDR2 YNNKEL come from the germline V gene (reference sequence). The CDR3 is CASSQGTGSTEAFF. The CDR3 DNA reads as TGTGCCAGCAGCCAAGGAACAGGGTCCACTGAAGCTTTCTTT.

This chain joins TRBV30 and TRBJ1-2; tentative D call: TRBD1 (6 bases). Germline V gene data show CDR1 as GTSNPN and CDR2 as SVGIG (reference sequence). The CDR3 runs to 11 residues. With 4 bases removed from V and 5 bases from J, the gap between germline ends came to 8 bases. This chain's CDR3 is CAWTGAYGYTF. DNA for the CDR3: TGTGCCTGGACAGGGGCTTATGGCTACACCTTC.

The chain has TRBV7-2 and TRBJ2-1; 8 nucleotides match TRBD2. Germline CDR1 SGHTA, CDR2 FQGNSA. The V segment lost 1 base and the J segment 10 bases; nucleotides outside the gene matches: 9. This CDR3 is 15 amino acids long. The CDR3 sequence: CASSLVGGGLDEQFF. The DNA for the CDR3 is TGTGCCAGCAGCTTAGTCGGGGGGGGCCTCGACGAGCAGTTCTTC.

The V gene is TRBV2, the J gene TRBJ2-5; the D gene is possibly TRBD1 (5 bases). V lost 3 bases to trimming and J lost 7 bases, with 15 bases between them. CDR1 and CDR2 from the germline V gene are SNHLY and FYNNEI. The CDR3 has 14 residues. The CDR3 nucleotides are TGTGCCAGCAGTGACCCCCAGGGTAGGGGGACCCAGTACTTC. This gives the protein CASSDPQGRGTQYF.